These 25 T cell receptor beta chains were all obtained from the same sample, sequenced in a study of blood T cell repertoires in COVID-19. Libraries were prepared by immunoSEQ multiplex PCR; TCRdb keeps only in-frame clonotypes and omits some of them. The table includes roughly 200,000 clones, approximately 83% detected once. Specimen: peripheral blood. These receptors came from a human donor with active or convalescent COVID-19. The donor label of this sample is uncertain.

Comments on this clone: One end of the junction fails to match germline, which may point to a read error. The chain couples TRBV2 to TRBJ2-7; possible D gene TRBD1, 5 bases. Germline V gives CDR1 SNHLY, CDR2 FYNNEI. The CDR3 runs 10 residues. In DNA, the CDR3 is TGTGCCAGCAGTGTTCAACAGGTCCTCTTC. It is translated as CASSVQQVLF.

Only a few counts were recorded for this clone. The CDR3 region has the DNA TGTGCCAGCAGTTTTTGGGGACTAGCGGGGGGCCGGGGCACCGGGGAGCTGTTTTTT. Translation: CASSFWGLAGGRGTGELFF. This chain connects TRBV27 to TRBJ2-2, with 15 bases that match TRBD2. Losses at the gene ends were 3 bases for V and 4 bases for J; bases not matched to a gene: 9. Germline CDR1 is MNHEY and CDR2 is SMNVEV (reference sequence). The CDR3 has 19 amino acids.

This chain connects TRBV28 to TRBJ2-7, with TRBD2 matching 12 bases. With V trimmed by 5 bases and J by 7 bases, 18 bases remained unmatched. The CDR3 totals 18 residues. Germline lookup yields CDR1 MDHEN and CDR2 SYDVKM. CDR3 nucleotides: TGTGCCAGCAGTGACACAGGGGTTCTAGCGGGAGGGCCGTTTGAGCAGTACTTC. Its protein product is CASSDTGVLAGGPFEQYF.

The V and J genes are TRBV14 and TRBJ2-4, with D maybe TRBD1 (5 bases). The CDR3 is made up of 16 amino acids. Germline values: CDR1 SGHDN, CDR2 FVKESK. V was pared by 4 bases and J by 1 base, with 14 bases between. Here the CDR3 reads CASSPWGLGAKNIQYF. The DNA for the CDR3 is TGTGCCAGCAGCCCTTGGGGCCTAGGGGCCAAAAACATTCAGTACTTC.

The rearrangement uses TRBV10-1 and TRBJ1-2; 11 bases line up with TRBD1. Per germline, CDR1 WNHNN and CDR2 SYGVQD (reference sequence). CDR3 length: 17 amino acids. Unmatched junction bases numbered 10, after V lost 5 bases and J lost 2 bases. The CDR3: CASSPRTGGNRNYGYTF. The CDR3 DNA reads as TGCGCCAGCAGTCCCCGGACAGGGGGCAACCGGAACTATGGCTACACCTTC.

The rearrangement uses TRBV13 and TRBJ1-5, with 7 bases aligning to TRBD1. The CDR3 has 12 residues. Per the germline V gene, CDR1 is PRHDT and CDR2 is FYEKMQ (reference sequence). V lost 4 bases to trimming and J lost 11 bases; unmatched junction nucleotides: 5. The DNA of the CDR3 is TGTGCCAGCAGCTATGAACAGGGGACCCAGCATTTT. It encodes CASSYEQGTQHF.

The rearrangement uses TRBV24-1 and TRBJ2-4; 7 positions match TRBD2. This CDR3 contains 17 residues. The junction had 8 bases not matched to a gene; V was cut back by 4 bases and J by 0 bases. CDR1 and CDR2 (germline): KGHDR, SFDVKD. CDR3 nucleotide sequence: TGTGCCACCAGTGAATCTGGGGAGGGGTTAGCCAAAAACATTCAGTACTTC. Translation: CATSESGEGLAKNIQYF.

J is TRBJ2-7 and V is TRBV6-5; D perhaps matches TRBD1 (5 bases). Trimming took off 2 bases at V and 1 base at J, with 9 bases between the two ends. The CDR3 is made up of 14 amino acids. Germline lookup yields CDR1 MNHEY and CDR2 SVGAGI. The CDR3, as DNA: TGTGCCAGCAGTTACCAGGGAAATTCCTACGAGCAGTACTTC. This sequence encodes CASSYQGNSYEQYF.

The chain has TRBV21-1 and TRBJ2-3; the D call in the table, TRBD1, was not verified against the DNA. TRBV21-1 is listed as a pseudogene. The CDR3 is made up of 16 amino acids. In DNA form, the CDR3 reads TGTGCCAGCAGCTCCTGGGACAGGCCTAGCACAGATACGCAGTATTTT. The encoded protein is CASSSWDRPSTDTQYF.

The rearrangement uses TRBV6-5 and TRBJ2-7; a weak D match, TRBD2 (6 bases). The CDR3 length is 15 residues. Trimming cost V 4 bases and J 6 bases, with 19 bases left between them. Germline V CDR1 and CDR2: MNHEY, SVGAGI. In DNA, the CDR3 is TGTGCCAGCAGTTCCTGGGGGGAATGGATGGTCGAGCAGTACTTC. Translation gives CASSSWGEWMVEQYF.

CDR3 sequence: CASLAGNTGELFF. DNA for the CDR3: TGTGCCAGCCTAGCGGGAAACACCGGGGAGCTGTTTTTT. V usage is TRBV9 and J usage is TRBJ2-2, with 9 bases fitting TRBD2. The junction had 0 bases not matched to a gene; V was cut back by 7 bases and J by 2 bases. CDR3 length: 13 amino acids. Germline CDR1 is SGDLS and CDR2 is YYNGEE.

The chain employs TRBV5-1 and TRBJ1-6; D gene ambiguous. V lost 0 bases to trimming and J lost 6 bases, with 7 bases between them. CDR3 size: 14 residues. Per germline, CDR1 SGHRS and CDR2 YFSETQ. The CDR3 is CASSLGSSNSPLHF. The CDR3, as DNA: TGCGCCAGCAGCTTGGGGTCTAGTAATTCACCCCTCCACTTT. The entire variable domain, with the rest obtained from reference TRBV5-1 and TRBJ1-6, is as follows: KAGVTQTPRYLIKTRGQQVTLSCSPISGHRSVSWYQQTPGQGLQFLFEYFSETQRNKGNFPGRFSGRQFSNSRSEMNVSTLELGDSALYLCASSLGSSNSPLHFGNGTRLTVT.

The chain joins TRBV12-5 to TRBJ2-1, with TRBD2 as a possible D gene (7 bases). Germline V gene lookup returns CDR1 LGHNT and CDR2 FRNRAP. The CDR3 is 13 amino acids. This CDR3 reads CASGEGGFNEQFF. CDR3 bases: TGTGCCTCAGGGGAGGGAGGGTTCAATGAGCAGTTCTTC.

The V gene is TRBV10-2, the J gene TRBJ2-7; the match to TRBD2 covers 9 bases. The CDR3 contains 21 residues. V gave up 0 bases and J gave up 7 bases; unmatched junction bases: 25. Germline loops: CDR1 WSHSY, CDR2 SAAADI. CDR3 in amino acids: CASSESHVVSYQAGGSNEQYF. CDR3 DNA sequence: TGCGCCAGCAGTGAGTCCCACGTGGTATCATACCAAGCGGGAGGATCGAATGAGCAGTACTTC.

The chain joins TRBV7-9 to TRBJ2-2, with 7 bases lining up with TRBD1. The CDR3 is 16 amino acids. The V and J ends lost 5 bases and 2 bases, in that order; junction bases with no gene match: 8. Germline loops: CDR1 SEHNR, CDR2 FQNEAQ (reference sequence). DNA of the CDR3: TGTGCCAGCAGCAGGGGGACAGACTCAAACACCGGGGAGCTGTTTTTT. This codes for CASSRGTDSNTGELFF.

The chain recombines TRBV27 with TRBJ2-6; the D is unclear. Germline V gene data show CDR1 as MNHEY and CDR2 as SMNVEV (reference sequence). The CDR3 has 12 residues. V shed 8 bases and J shed 1 base, with 3 bases lying between them. Written as DNA, the CDR3 is TGTGCCAGCCAGTCTGGGGCCAACGTCCTGACTTTC. Translated: CASQSGANVLTF.

This clone was seen just once. The chain couples TRBV6-5 to TRBJ1-3, with D tentatively TRBD1 (6 bases). The CDR3 totals 16 residues. The germline CDR1 and CDR2 sequences are MNHEY and SVGAGI. Trimming took off 4 bases at V and 4 bases at J, with 17 bases between the two ends. CDR3 amino acids: CASSSLGARRGNTIYF. CDR3 DNA sequence: TGTGCCAGCAGTTCTCTGGGGGCGCGTAGAGGAAACACCATATATTTT.

The chain combines TRBV5-1 with TRBJ1-1; 7 nucleotides align to TRBD1. The germline V gene has CDR1 SGHRS and CDR2 YFSETQ. V gave up 5 bases and J gave up 7 bases; unmatched junction bases: 11. The CDR3 loop spans 14 amino acids. The CDR3 is CASREGAVVSEAFF. The CDR3 nucleotides read TGCGCCAGCAGGGAGGGGGCCGTTGTAAGTGAAGCTTTCTTT.

Points on this clone: The sample contains more than one DNA sequence encoding this CDR3. The chain combines TRBV5-1 with TRBJ2-1; 8 nucleotides line up with TRBD2. The CDR3 runs to 15 residues. The germline V gene has CDR1 SGHRS and CDR2 YFSETQ. The V segment lost 1 base and the J segment 4 bases; nucleotides outside the gene matches: 4. The DNA of the CDR3 is TGCGCCAGCAGCTTGTCTAGCGGGTCTTACAATGAGCAGTTCTTC. Protein product: CASSLSSGSYNEQFF.

The chain has TRBV29-1 and TRBJ1-1; possible D gene TRBD1, 6 bases. Germline CDR1 reads SQVTM; CDR2 reads ANQGSEA. CDR3 length: 16 amino acids. Deletions cut 5 bases from V and 1 base from J, with 20 bases between. CDR3 in amino acids: CSVPDRKMTGNTEAFF. The DNA for the CDR3 is TGCAGCGTTCCGGATCGAAAAATGACAGGGAACACTGAAGCTTTCTTT.

This chain joins TRBV6-5 and TRBJ2-3; possible D gene TRBD2, 6 bases. CDR1 MNHEY and CDR2 SVGAGI come from the germline V gene. V gave up 7 bases and J gave up 6 bases, with 17 bases separating them. This CDR3 spans 14 amino acids. The CDR3 spells CASITTRRGDTQYF. The CDR3 nucleotides read TGTGCCAGCATCACGACGAGGAGGGGCGATACGCAGTATTTT.

The chain combines TRBV4-1 with TRBJ1-2, with D unclear. CDR1 and CDR2 (germline): MGHRA, YSYEKL. Trimming took off 1 base at V and 8 bases at J, with 14 bases between the two ends. The CDR3 has 14 amino acids. The chain's CDR3 is CASSQVSTGEGYTF. Written as DNA, the CDR3 is TGCGCCAGCAGCCAAGTATCAACCGGGGAGGGCTACACCTTC.

V gene TRBV7-6 combines with J gene TRBJ2-4; 7 bases line up with TRBD2. Germline CDR1 is SGHVS and CDR2 is FNYEAQ. With 2 bases clipped from V and 0 bases from J, the junction kept 16 bases outside the gene matches. The CDR3 totals 20 residues. The CDR3 here is CASSLMVLARAITAKNIQYF. DNA for the CDR3: TGTGCCAGCAGCTTAATGGTACTAGCGCGTGCCATCACAGCCAAAAACATTCAGTACTTC.

The chain recombines TRBV18 with TRBJ2-7, with 7 bases identical to TRBD1. The V gene's germline CDR1 is KGHSH and CDR2 LQKENI. Germline trimming cut 3 bases from V and 4 bases from J; bases unmatched to any gene: 3. This CDR3 has 13 amino acids. This chain's CDR3 is CASSPGTEYEQYF. CDR3 nucleotide sequence: TGTGCCAGCTCACCCGGGACAGAGTACGAGCAGTACTTC.

The V gene is TRBV5-1, the J gene TRBJ1-4; D is possibly TRBD1 (6 bases). Germline lookup yields CDR1 SGHRS and CDR2 YFSETQ. The CDR3 consists of 15 residues. Deletions cut 3 bases from V and 5 bases from J, with 14 bases between. CDR3 loop: CASSSRQAFNEKLFF. The DNA of the CDR3 is TGCGCCAGCAGCTCCAGACAGGCCTTCAATGAAAAACTGTTTTTT. The whole variable domain, remainder taken from reference TRBV5-1 and TRBJ1-4, is KAGVTQTPRYLIKTRGQQVTLSCSPISGHRSVSWYQQTPGQGLQFLFEYFSETQRNKGNFPGRFSGRQFSNSRSEMNVSTLELGDSALYLCASSSRQAFNEKLFFGSGTQLSVL.